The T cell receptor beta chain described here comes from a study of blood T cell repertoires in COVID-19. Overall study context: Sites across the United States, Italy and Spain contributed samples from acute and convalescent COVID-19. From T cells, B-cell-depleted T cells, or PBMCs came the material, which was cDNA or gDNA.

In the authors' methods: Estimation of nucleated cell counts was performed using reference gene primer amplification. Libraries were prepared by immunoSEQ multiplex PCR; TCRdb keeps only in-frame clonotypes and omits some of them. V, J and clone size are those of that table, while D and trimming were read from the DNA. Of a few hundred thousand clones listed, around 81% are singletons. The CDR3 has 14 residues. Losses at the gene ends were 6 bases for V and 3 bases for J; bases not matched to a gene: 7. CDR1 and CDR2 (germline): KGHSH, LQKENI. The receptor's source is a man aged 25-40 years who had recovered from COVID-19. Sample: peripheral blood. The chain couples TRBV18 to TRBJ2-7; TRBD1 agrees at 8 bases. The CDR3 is CASSLGQGDYEQYF. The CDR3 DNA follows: TGTGCCAGCTCCCTTGGACAGGGAGACTACGAGCAGTACTTC. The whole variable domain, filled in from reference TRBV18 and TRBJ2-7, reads NAGVMQNPRHLVRRRGQEARLRCSPMKGHSHVYWYRQLPEEGLKFMVYLQKENIIDESGMPKERFSAEFPKEGPSILRIQQVVRGDSAAYFCASSLGQGDYEQYFGPGTRLTVT.